The 12 T cell receptor beta chains in this list originate from one sample, sequenced in a study of blood T cell repertoires in COVID-19. Sequencing was performed with immunoSEQ multiplex PCR; in TCRdb, only in-frame clones are kept and a portion is missing. This table holds over 200,000 clones, around 82% found once. Sequenced sample: peripheral blood. The receptor set was obtained from an elderly man with acute or convalescent COVID-19.

The chain links TRBV5-1 to TRBJ2-5; perhaps TRBD1 as D (5 bases). The CDR3 covers 13 residues. Trimming shortened V by 5 bases and J by 3 bases, and 11 bases separated the two germline ends. Germline CDR1 and CDR2: SGHRS and YFSETQ. This chain's CDR3 is CASRMTREETQYF. CDR3 sequence (DNA): TGCGCCAGCAGAATGACCAGGGAAGAGACCCAGTACTTC.

The V call is TRBV6-5, the J call TRBJ1-1; 8 nucleotides match TRBD1. V gave up 7 bases and J gave up 6 bases; unmatched junction bases: 10. The length of the CDR3 is 14 residues. Germline values: CDR1 MNHEY, CDR2 SVGAGI. The CDR3 nucleotides are TGTGCCAGCACCCCTGACAGGGGCACATCTGAAGCTTTCTTT. Amino acid sequence: CASTPDRGTSEAFF.

This clone has only a few counts. The chain recombines TRBV10-3 with TRBJ2-3, with D unclear. Germline CDR1 ENHRY, CDR2 SYGVKD. Trimming left V 0 bases short and J 0 bases short, with 7 bases between. This CDR3 is 15 amino acids long. CDR3 amino acids: CAISESADSTDTQYF. CDR3 bases: TGTGCCATCAGTGAGTCGGCTGATAGCACAGATACGCAGTATTTT.

This chain uses TRBV28 with TRBJ2-7, with TRBD2 matching over 7 bases. There are 15 residues in the CDR3. Losses at the gene ends were 10 bases for V and 6 bases for J; bases not matched to a gene: 18. Germline V CDR1 and CDR2: MDHEN, SYDVKM. The CDR3 DNA follows: TGTGCCATCGGGTCGGGCGGGAGTGGTCCCGGCGAGCAGTACTTC. Encoded protein: CAIGSGGSGPGEQYF.

The chain is built from TRBV27 and TRBJ2-7, with D perhaps TRBD1 (8 bases). This CDR3 region has 23 residues. The germline V gene has CDR1 MNHEY and CDR2 SMNVEV (reference sequence). Between the trimmed V and J ends, which lost 3 bases and 5 bases, there was a span of 41 bases. The CDR3 loop is CASSLWERSPDREGNYQDHEQYF. In nucleotides, the CDR3 is TGTGCCAGCAGTTTGTGGGAAAGGAGCCCGGACAGGGAGGGCAATTACCAAGATCACGAGCAGTACTTC.

Note on this clone: One end of the junction varies from germline; a read error may be responsible. The CDR3 DNA reads TGTGCCACTAGCAAGGACTTGGCTAGCGGGGGGGAATGGAATGAGCAGTTCTTC. This sequence encodes CATSKDLASGGEWNEQFF. V and J are TRBV15 and TRBJ2-1; 12 bases match TRBD2. Germline V gene sequence: CDR1 LNHNV, CDR2 YYDKDF (reference sequence). This CDR3 is built from 18 residues.

This clone appeared once. The rearrangement links TRBV5-1 to TRBJ1-5; D possibly corresponds to TRBD1 (5 bases). The CDR3 loop spans 14 amino acids. Germline V gives CDR1 SGHRS, CDR2 YFSETQ. The ends were cut back, 0 bases at V and 5 bases at J, with 9 bases in the middle. The CDR3 region has the DNA TGCGCCAGCAGCTTGGTAGGAGGGGATCAGCCCCAGCATTTT. This sequence encodes CASSLVGGDQPQHF.

This clone was seen just once. The chain carries TRBV19 and TRBJ2-7; the match to TRBD1 covers 9 bases. Per germline, CDR1 LNHDA and CDR2 SQIVND (reference sequence). V shed 2 bases and J 3 bases; nucleotides not matched to a gene: 5. The CDR3 has 15 residues. For the CDR3, the DNA is TGTGCCAGTAGTATAATAGGGACAGGGAACTACGAGCAGTACTTC. Residues: CASSIIGTGNYEQYF.

The gene calls are TRBV3-1 (or the pseudogene TRBV3-2) and TRBJ2-5; tentative D call: TRBD1 (5 bases). CDR1 is LGHDT and CDR2 is YNNKEL in the germline V gene (reference sequence). Trimming shortened V by 0 bases and J by 4 bases, and 18 bases separated the two germline ends. CDR3 length: 17 residues. The CDR3 sequence is CASSQDRGRVFIETQYF. CDR3 nucleotide sequence: TGTGCCAGCAGCCAAGATAGAGGCAGGGTTTTTATAGAGACCCAGTACTTC.

This rearrangement joins TRBV4-2 to TRBJ1-6; D not certain. Germline loops: CDR1 LGHNA, CDR2 YNFKEQ. Trimming cost V 0 bases and J 9 bases, with 18 bases left between them. The CDR3 length is 17 residues. CDR3 protein: CASSQDRVPATVSPLHF. The CDR3 DNA is TGTGCCAGCAGCCAAGATCGGGTCCCGGCGACTGTTTCACCCCTCCACTTT.

V and J are TRBV5-1 and TRBJ2-7, with TRBD2 matching over 9 bases. From germline, CDR1 is SGHRS and CDR2 YFSETQ. The CDR3 runs to 15 residues. After removal of 4 bases from V and 2 bases from J, the junction contained 7 bases not matched to a gene. This chain's CDR3 is CASSRSSGAAYEQYF. In DNA form, the CDR3 reads TGCGCCAGCAGCCGATCTAGCGGGGCGGCCTACGAGCAGTACTTC.

The table lists this clone with a few counts. The J gene is TRBJ1-2, the V gene TRBV27; 9 positions agree with TRBD1. Germline V gene sequence: CDR1 MNHEY, CDR2 SMNVEV (reference sequence). The CDR3 length is 16 residues. The J segment lost 1 base and the V segment lost 3 bases, leaving 6 bases of the junction unmatched. The CDR3 here is CASSFEQGAFNYGYTF. The CDR3 DNA reads as TGTGCCAGCAGTTTCGAACAGGGGGCATTTAACTATGGCTACACCTTC.